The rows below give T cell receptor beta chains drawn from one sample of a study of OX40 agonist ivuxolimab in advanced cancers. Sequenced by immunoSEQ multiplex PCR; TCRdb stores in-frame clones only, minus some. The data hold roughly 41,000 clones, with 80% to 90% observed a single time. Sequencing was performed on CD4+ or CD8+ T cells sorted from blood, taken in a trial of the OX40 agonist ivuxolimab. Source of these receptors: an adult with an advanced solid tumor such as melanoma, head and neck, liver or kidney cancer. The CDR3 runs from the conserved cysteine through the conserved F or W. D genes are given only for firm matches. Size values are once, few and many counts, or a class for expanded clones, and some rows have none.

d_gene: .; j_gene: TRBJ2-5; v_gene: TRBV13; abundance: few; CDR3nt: TGTGCCAGCAGCACAGGGCAGGTGGAGACCCAGTACTTC; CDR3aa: CASSTGQVETQYF
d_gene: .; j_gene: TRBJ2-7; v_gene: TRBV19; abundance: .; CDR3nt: TGTGCCAGTAGTATAGGGGACAATTCCTACGAGCAGTACTTC; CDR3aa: CASSIGDNSYEQYF
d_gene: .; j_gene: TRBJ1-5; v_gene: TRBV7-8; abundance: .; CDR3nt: TGTGCCAGCAGCTCCCGGACAGAAAGCAATCAGCCCCAGCATTTT; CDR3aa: CASSSRTESNQPQHF
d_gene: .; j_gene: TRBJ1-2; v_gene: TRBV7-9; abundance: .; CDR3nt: TGTGCCAGCAGCCTCGCCGGTGAGGGATCTAACTATGGCTACACCTTC; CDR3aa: CASSLAGEGSNYGYTF
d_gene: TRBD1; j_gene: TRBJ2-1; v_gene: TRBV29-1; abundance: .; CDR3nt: TGCAGCGTAAGACAGGGGGCAGGGAATGAGCAGTTCTTC; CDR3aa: CSVRQGAGNEQFF
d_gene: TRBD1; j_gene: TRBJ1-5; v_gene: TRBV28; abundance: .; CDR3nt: TGTGCCAGCAGCACTGACAGGGGCGCAGGTAATAGCAATCAGCCCCAGCATTTT; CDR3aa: CASSTDRGAGNSNQPQHF
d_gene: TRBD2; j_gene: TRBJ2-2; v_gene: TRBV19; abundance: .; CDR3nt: TGTGCCAGTAGTCCCCCTCTTAGACTAGCGGGACGCGGGGAGCTGTTTTTT; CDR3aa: CASSPPLRLAGRGELFF
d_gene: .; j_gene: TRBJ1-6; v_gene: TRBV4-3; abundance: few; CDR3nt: TGCGCCAGCAGCCAAGCCCAGGCCGCTGTGTCACCCCTCCACTTT; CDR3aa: CASSQAQAAVSPLHF
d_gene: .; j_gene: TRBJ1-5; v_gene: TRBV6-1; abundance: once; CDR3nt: TGTGCCAGCAGTGAAGGTCGGGGGGGACTCCAGCATTTT; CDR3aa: CASSEGRGGLQHF
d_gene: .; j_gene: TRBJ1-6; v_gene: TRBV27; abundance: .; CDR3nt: TGTGCCAGCAGTTCACACGGAGGGAAGACAAATTCACCCCTCCACTTT; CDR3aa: CASSSHGGKTNSPLHF
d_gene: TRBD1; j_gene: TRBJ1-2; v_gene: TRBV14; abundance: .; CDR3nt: TGTGCCAGCAGCCAAGAGGGACAGGGGGCCTATGGCTACACCTTC; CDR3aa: CASSQEGQGAYGYTF
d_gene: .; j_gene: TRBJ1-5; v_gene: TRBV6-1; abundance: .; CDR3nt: TGTGCCAGCAGTGGGGTTCCCGCCAATCAGCCCCAGCATTTT; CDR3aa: CASSGVPANQPQHF
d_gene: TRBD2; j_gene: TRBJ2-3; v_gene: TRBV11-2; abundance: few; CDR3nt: TGTGCCAGCAGCCCTTCTATCACTAGCGGGGGGTTGGATACGCAGTATTTT; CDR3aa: CASSPSITSGGLDTQYF
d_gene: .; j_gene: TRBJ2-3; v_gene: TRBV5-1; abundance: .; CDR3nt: TGCGCCAGCACCCTCGGACAGAGCACAGATACGCAGTATTTT; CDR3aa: CASTLGQSTDTQYF
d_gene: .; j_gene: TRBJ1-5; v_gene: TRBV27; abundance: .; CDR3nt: TGTGCCAGCAGTGGGGCTATGGGCAATCAGCCCCAGCATTTT; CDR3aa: CASSGAMGNQPQHF
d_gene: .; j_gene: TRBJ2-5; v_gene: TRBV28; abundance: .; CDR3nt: TGTGCCAGCGGCTTTAGACTAGCCACAGGGTCAGGGGAGACCCAGTACTTC; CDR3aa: CASGFRLATGSGETQYF
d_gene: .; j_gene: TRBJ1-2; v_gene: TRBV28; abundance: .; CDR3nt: TGTGCCAGCACCCTGGGAGGTGGCTACACCTTC; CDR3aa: CASTLGGGYTF
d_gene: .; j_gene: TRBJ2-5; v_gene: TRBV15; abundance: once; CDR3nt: TGTGCCACCAGCAGTCCGGGGGCGGGGGAGACCCAGTACTTC; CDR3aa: CATSSPGAGETQYF
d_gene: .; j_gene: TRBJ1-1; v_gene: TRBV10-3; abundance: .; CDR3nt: TGTGCCATCAGTAGCCAGACAACTGAAGCTTTCTTT; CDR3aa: CAISSQTTEAFF
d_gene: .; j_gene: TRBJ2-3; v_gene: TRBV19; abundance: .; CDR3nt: TGTGCCAGTAGTAAAGGACATAGCACAGATACGCAGTATTTT; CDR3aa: CASSKGHSTDTQYF
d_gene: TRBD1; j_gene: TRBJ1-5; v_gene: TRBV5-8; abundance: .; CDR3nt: TGTGCCAGCGGAGGGTCAGGACAGGGGAGCTTGCCGGGTCAGCCCCAGCATTTT; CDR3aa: CASGGSGQGSLPGQPQHF
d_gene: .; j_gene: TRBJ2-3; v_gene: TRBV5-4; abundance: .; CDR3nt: TGTGCCAGCAGCTTGATAGGAGGGGGCCAAGATACGCAGTATTTT; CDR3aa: CASSLIGGGQDTQYF
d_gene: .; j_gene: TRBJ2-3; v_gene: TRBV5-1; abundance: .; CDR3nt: TGCGCCAGCAGCTTGGCCGCGGCGGGGGCCACAGATACGCAGTATTTT; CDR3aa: CASSLAAAGATDTQYF
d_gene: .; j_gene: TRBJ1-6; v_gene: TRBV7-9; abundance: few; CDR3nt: TGTGCCAGCAGCGCACAGGGATATAATTCACCCCTCCACTTT; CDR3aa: CASSAQGYNSPLHF
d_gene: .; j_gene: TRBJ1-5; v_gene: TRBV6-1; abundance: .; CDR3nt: TGTGCCAGCAGTGAAGCAAGGACGACAAGGGATAGCAATCAGCCCCAGCATTTT; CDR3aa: CASSEARTTRDSNQPQHF
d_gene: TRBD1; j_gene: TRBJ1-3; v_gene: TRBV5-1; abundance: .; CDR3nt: TGCGCCAGCAGCGAACCGGGACAGGGGATCTCGGGAAACACCATATATTTT; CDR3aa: CASSEPGQGISGNTIYF
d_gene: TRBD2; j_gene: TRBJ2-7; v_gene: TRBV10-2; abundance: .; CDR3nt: TGCGCCAGCAGTGAGACTAGCGGGATTTACGAGCAGTACTTC; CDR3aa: CASSETSGIYEQYF
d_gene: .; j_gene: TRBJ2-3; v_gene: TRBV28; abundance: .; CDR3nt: TGTGCCAGCAGTTTTAAGGTGGGGGGCACAGATACGCAGTATTTT; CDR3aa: CASSFKVGGTDTQYF
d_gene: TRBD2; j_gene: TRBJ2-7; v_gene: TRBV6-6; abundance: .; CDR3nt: TGTGCCAGCAGGTCCACTAGCGGGTCCACCTACGAGCAGTACTTC; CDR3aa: CASRSTSGSTYEQYF
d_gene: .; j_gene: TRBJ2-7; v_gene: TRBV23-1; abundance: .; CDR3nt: TGCGCCAGCAGTCATACCCCCGGACAGACCTACGAGCAGTACTTC; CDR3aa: CASSHTPGQTYEQYF
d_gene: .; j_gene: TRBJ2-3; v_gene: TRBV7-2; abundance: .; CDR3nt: TGTGCCAGCAGCTTCAGCACAGATACGCAGTATTTT; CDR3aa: CASSFSTDTQYF
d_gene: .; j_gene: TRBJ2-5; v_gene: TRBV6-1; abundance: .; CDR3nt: TGTGCCAGCAGTGAAGGGGCAGGGTTGGAGACCCAGTACTTC; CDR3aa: CASSEGAGLETQYF
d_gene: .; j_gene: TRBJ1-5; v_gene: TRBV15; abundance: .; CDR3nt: TGTGCCACCAGCAGAGGTGCAGTCGTCAATCAGCCCCAGCATTTT; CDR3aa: CATSRGAVVNQPQHF
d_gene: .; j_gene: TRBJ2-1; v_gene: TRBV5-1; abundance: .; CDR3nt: TGCGCCAGCAGCGCGAGAACTACCTACTACAATGAGCAGTTCTTC; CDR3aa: CASSARTTYYNEQFF
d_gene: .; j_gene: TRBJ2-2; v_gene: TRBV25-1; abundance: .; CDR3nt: TGTGCCAGCAGTGGTCAGGGAGGAGGGGAGCTGTTTTTT; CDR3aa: CASSGQGGGELFF
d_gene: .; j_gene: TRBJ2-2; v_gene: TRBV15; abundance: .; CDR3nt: TGTGCCACCAGCATCTCAGAGGCCGGGGAGCTGTTTTTT; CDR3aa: CATSISEAGELFF
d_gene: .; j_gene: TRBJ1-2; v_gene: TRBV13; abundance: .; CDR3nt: TGTGCCAGCAGCTACGGACGAGGAACTACCTATGGCTACACCTTC; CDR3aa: CASSYGRGTTYGYTF
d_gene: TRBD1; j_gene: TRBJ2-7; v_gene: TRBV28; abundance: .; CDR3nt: TGTGCCAGCAGTCCGGACAGGGGGAACTACGAGCAGTACTTC; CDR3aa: CASSPDRGNYEQYF
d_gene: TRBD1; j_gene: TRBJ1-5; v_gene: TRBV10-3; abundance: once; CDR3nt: TGTGCCATCAGCGCCGCGGGACAGGACTTGGGTCAGCCCCAGCATTTT; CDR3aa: CAISAAGQDLGQPQHF
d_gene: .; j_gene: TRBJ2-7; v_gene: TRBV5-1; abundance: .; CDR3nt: TGCGCCAGCAGCTTGGTAGGGACACTGAACTGGGAGCAGTACTTC; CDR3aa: CASSLVGTLNWEQYF
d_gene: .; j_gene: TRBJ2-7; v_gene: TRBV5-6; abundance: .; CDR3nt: TGTGCCAGCAGCTTGGCCGATGGTTATGAGCAGTACTTC; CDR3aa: CASSLADGYEQYF
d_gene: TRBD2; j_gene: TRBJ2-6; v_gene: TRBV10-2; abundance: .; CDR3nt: TGCGCCAGCAGGGTCCCGGGACTAGCGGGAGACTCATCTGGGGCCAACGTCCTGACTTTC; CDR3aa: CASRVPGLAGDSSGANVLTF
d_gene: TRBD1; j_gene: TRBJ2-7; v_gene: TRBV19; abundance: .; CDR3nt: TGTGCCAGTAGTGAGTTGGGACAGGGAGGCTACGAGCAGTACTTC; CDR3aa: CASSELGQGGYEQYF
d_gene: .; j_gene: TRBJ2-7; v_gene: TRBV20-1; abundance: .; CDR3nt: TGCAGTGCTAGATACCAGCACGAGCAGTACTTC; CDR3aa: CSARYQHEQYF